These 27 T cell receptor beta chains were all obtained from the same sample, sequenced in a study of blood T cell repertoires in COVID-19. Assay used: immunoSEQ multiplex PCR; TCRdb lists only in-frame clones, some missing. The repertoire consists of about 280,000 clones, with 80% to 90% occurring once and the leading ten covering under 3.5%. Sequencing used peripheral blood. The receptors originated from a woman aged 25-40 years with active or convalescent COVID-19.

This chain uses TRBV28 with TRBJ1-3; TRBD1 aligns across 8 bases. The germline gives CDR1 MDHEN, CDR2 SYDVKM. The CDR3 runs to 15 residues. Trimming removed 2 bases from V and 3 bases from J; junction bases left unmatched: 3. CDR3 DNA: TGTGCCAGCAGTTTAGCAGGGGGCTTTGGAAACACCATATATTTT. It is translated as CASSLAGGFGNTIYF.

The rearrangement links TRBV25-1 to TRBJ1-1; 9 bases are shared with TRBD1. The germline gives CDR1 MGHDK, CDR2 SYGVNS. CDR3 length: 16 residues. The V gene end was trimmed by 3 bases and the J gene end by 0 bases; junction bases not matched to a gene: 5. The CDR3 sequence: CASSDDRGSMNTEAFF. CDR3 nucleotides: TGTGCCAGCAGTGACGACAGGGGGTCCATGAACACTGAAGCTTTCTTT.

V usage is TRBV19 and J usage is TRBJ2-5; D is uncertain. The CDR3 covers 13 residues. Germline-derived CDR1 and CDR2 are LNHDA and SQIVND (reference sequence). V was clipped by 6 bases and J by 2 bases, with 10 bases between them. CDR3 in amino acids: CASRTIGQETQYF. CDR3 nucleotide sequence: TGTGCCAGTAGAACTATAGGACAAGAGACCCAGTACTTC. The whole variable domain, filled in from reference TRBV19 and TRBJ2-5, reads DGGITQSPKYLFRKEGQNVTLSCEQNLNHDAMYWYRQDPGQGLRLIYYSQIVNDFQKGDIAEGYSVSREKKESFPLTVTSAQKNPTAFYLCASRTIGQETQYFGPGTRLLVL.

The gene calls are TRBV30 and TRBJ2-7; D unclear. Germline CDR1 and CDR2: GTSNPN and SVGIG (reference sequence). Trimming removed 2 bases at V and 1 base at J, with 6 bases between. This CDR3 is built from 12 residues. The CDR3 is CAWSPPSYEQYF. CDR3 DNA sequence: TGTGCCTGGAGTCCCCCGTCCTACGAGCAGTACTTC.

The chain couples TRBV30 to TRBJ1-3; D is perhaps TRBD1 (6 bases). The germline CDR1 and CDR2 sequences are GTSNPN and SVGIG (reference sequence). The V end was cut by 4 bases, the J end by 1 base, with 14 bases between. The CDR3 runs 15 residues. The CDR3 here is CAWTRGLDSGNTIYF. The CDR3 coding sequence is TGTGCCTGGACTAGGGGGTTAGATTCTGGAAACACCATATATTTT.

The chain recombines TRBV3-1 (or the pseudogene TRBV3-2) with TRBJ2-1, with D possibly matching TRBD2 (5 bases). The germline V gene has CDR1 LGHDT and CDR2 YNNKEL (reference sequence). V was clipped by 2 bases and J by 7 bases, with 18 bases between them. The CDR3 is made up of 16 amino acids. The CDR3 sequence: CASSQISEGWRNEQFF. The CDR3, as DNA: TGTGCCAGCAGCCAAATTTCCGAGGGATGGAGGAATGAGCAGTTCTTC.

The chain uses TRBV6-6 and TRBJ1-5, with 7 bases matching TRBD1. V was clipped by 4 bases and J by 2 bases; unmatched bases: 8. CDR1 is MNHNY and CDR2 is SVGAGI in the germline V gene (reference sequence). CDR3 length: 16 amino acids. The CDR3 is CASSSPGQTRNQPQHF. CDR3 sequence (DNA): TGTGCCAGCAGTTCCCCGGGACAGACCCGCAATCAGCCCCAGCATTTT.

The chain combines TRBV9 with TRBJ2-5; D may be TRBD2 (5 bases). CDR1 is SGDLS, CDR2 YYNGEE, per germline. The CDR3 contains 14 residues. V was pared by 1 base and J by 4 bases, with 11 bases between. CDR3 sequence reads: CASSVFGAGETQYF. CDR3 nucleotide sequence: TGTGCCAGCAGCGTATTCGGTGCGGGAGAGACCCAGTACTTC. Based on the CDR3 plus reference TRBV9 and TRBJ2-5, the full variable domain is DSGVTQTPKHLITATGQRVTLRCSPRSGDLSVYWYQQSLDQGLQFLIQYYNGEERAKGNILERFSAQQFPDLHSELNLSSLELGDSALYFCASSVFGAGETQYFGPGTRLLVL.

V gene TRBV2 combines with J gene TRBJ1-3, with TRBD1 matching over 10 bases. V lost 4 bases to trimming and J lost 3 bases; unmatched junction nucleotides: 6. This CDR3 contains 16 residues. Germline lookup yields CDR1 SNHLY and CDR2 FYNNEI. CDR3 sequence: CASSVGQGWSGNTIYF. The CDR3 DNA sequence: TGTGCCAGCAGTGTGGGACAGGGGTGGAGTGGAAACACCATATATTTT.

This clone was detected once. CDR3 coding DNA: TGTGCCAGCAGCGATAGCTCCGGGGAGCTGTTTTTT. Its translation: CASSDSSGELFF. The chain has TRBV5-4 and TRBJ2-2; D is ambiguous. Per the germline V gene, CDR1 is SGHNT and CDR2 is YYREEE (reference sequence). The CDR3 extends over 12 amino acids. Deletions cut 4 bases from V and 6 bases from J, with 7 bases between.

The chain combines TRBV4-3 with TRBJ1-1, with TRBD1 matching over 10 bases. The trim removed 1 base at V and 0 bases at J, leaving 8 bases unmatched. Per germline, CDR1 LGHNA and CDR2 YSLEER. This CDR3 region has 18 residues. This CDR3 reads CASSQGTGGTNMNTEAFF. The CDR3 coding sequence is TGCGCCAGCAGCCAAGGGACAGGGGGAACCAACATGAACACTGAAGCTTTCTTT.

CDR3 in DNA: TGCAGCGCGGAGATACCCGGGCGGGGGTCCCAAGAGACCCAGTACTTC. Translating gives CSAEIPGRGSQETQYF. V is TRBV29-1 and J is TRBJ2-5, with 7 nucleotides matching TRBD2. This CDR3 has 16 amino acids. CDR1 is SQVTM and CDR2 is ANQGSEA in the germline V gene. J was trimmed by 1 base and V by 7 bases; bases with no gene match: 15.

In nucleotides, the CDR3 is TGTGCCAGCAGCTTATGGACAGGGGATAACTATGGCTACACCTTC. Translation: CASSLWTGDNYGYTF. The gene calls are TRBV7-2 and TRBJ1-2, with TRBD1 matching over 9 bases. J was trimmed by 1 base and V by 2 bases; bases with no gene match: 2. Per the germline V gene, CDR1 is SGHTA and CDR2 is FQGNSA. The CDR3 is 15 amino acids.

The J gene is TRBJ2-1, the V gene TRBV9, with 13 bases identical to TRBD2. The V and J ends lost 3 bases and 8 bases, in that order; junction bases with no gene match: 5. The CDR3 is 15 residues long. Germline V gives CDR1 SGDLS, CDR2 YYNGEE. CDR3 residues: CASSDGTSGAYEQFF. The CDR3 nucleotides are TGTGCCAGCAGCGACGGGACTAGCGGGGCTTATGAGCAGTTCTTC.

The J gene is TRBJ2-1, the V gene TRBV29-1; D ambiguous. The CDR3 is made up of 11 amino acids. The germline gives CDR1 SQVTM, CDR2 ANQGSEA. V was pared by 3 bases and J by 5 bases, with 5 bases between. The CDR3 DNA follows: TGCAGCGTTGACATCCACAATGAGCAGTTCTTC. Amino acids: CSVDIHNEQFF.

This chain uses TRBV4-3 with TRBJ2-1, with TRBD2 matching 10 bases. Losses at the gene ends were 4 bases for V and 8 bases for J; bases not matched to a gene: 2. Germline V CDR1 and CDR2: LGHNA, YSLEER. The CDR3 is 13 amino acids. CDR3 amino acids: CASSRLAGDEQFF. The CDR3 DNA sequence: TGCGCCAGCAGCCGGCTAGCGGGGGATGAGCAGTTCTTC.

This chain joins TRBV13 and TRBJ2-5; D may be TRBD1 (6 bases). The CDR3 spans 13 residues. V gave up 5 bases and J gave up 5 bases, with 12 bases separating them. CDR1 and CDR2 (germline): PRHDT, FYEKMQ (reference sequence). The DNA for the CDR3 is TGTGCCAGCAGCCGACGTAGGGGGGAGACCCAGTACTTC. Translating it yields CASSRRRGETQYF.

The V and J genes are TRBV12-3 or TRBV12-4 and TRBJ1-4; no clear D. Deletions cut 6 bases from V and 8 bases from J, with 13 bases between. The CDR3 is made up of 13 amino acids. The CDR3 spells CASRSGTGEKLFF. The CDR3 DNA reads TGTGCCAGCAGGTCAGGTACTGGAGAAAAACTGTTTTTT.

This chain connects TRBV7-3 to TRBJ2-5, with a tentative D call TRBD1 (5 bases). The V end was cut by 2 bases, the J end by 1 base, with 8 bases between. The CDR3 is 14 amino acids. Germline V gene sequence: CDR1 SGHTA, CDR2 FQGTGA. The chain's CDR3 is CASSLDSTQETQYF. In DNA, the CDR3 is TGTGCCAGCAGCTTAGACAGTACCCAAGAGACCCAGTACTTC.

The chain joins TRBV4-3 to TRBJ1-4, with D unresolved. This CDR3 has 17 amino acids. V lost 1 base and J lost 0, with 12 bases in between. Germline V gene sequence: CDR1 LGHNA, CDR2 YSLEER. CDR3 DNA: TGCGCCAGCAGCCAAGGAGGTCCGGGTGCAACTAATGAAAAACTGTTTTTT. Translating gives CASSQGGPGATNEKLFF.

This chain uses TRBV29-1 with TRBJ1-6; 9 nucleotides agree with TRBD1. The V segment lost 4 bases and the J segment 8 bases; nucleotides outside the gene matches: 6. Germline lookup yields CDR1 SQVTM and CDR2 ANQGSEA. The CDR3 runs 14 residues. The CDR3 protein is CSVALRDRDSPLHF. The CDR3, as DNA: TGCAGCGTTGCTCTAAGGGACAGGGATTCACCCCTCCACTTT.

The chain carries TRBV3-1 (or the pseudogene TRBV3-2) and TRBJ2-7; 8 bases map to TRBD2. Looked up from germline, CDR1 is LGHDT and CDR2 is YNNKEL (reference sequence). The CDR3 sequence is 13 residues long. V gave up 5 bases and J gave up 2 bases; unmatched junction bases: 2. The CDR3 DNA sequence: TGTGCCAGCAGCTATAGCGGGGCCTACGAGCAGTACTTC. Protein sequence: CASSYSGAYEQYF.

The genes are TRBV6-2 or TRBV6-3 and TRBJ1-4, with TRBD1 matching over 9 bases. CDR1 and CDR2 from the germline V gene are MNHEY and SVGEGT. The V and J ends lost 0 bases and 7 bases, in that order; junction bases with no gene match: 6. This CDR3 has 16 residues. The CDR3 is CASSYSGTGLTEKLFF. The CDR3 DNA reads as TGTGCCAGCAGTTACTCCGGGACAGGGCTGACTGAAAAACTGTTTTTT.

The J gene is TRBJ2-5, the V gene TRBV7-3; D is perhaps TRBD1 (6 bases). The V end was cut by 4 bases, the J end by 1 base, with 7 bases between. Looked up from germline, CDR1 is SGHTA and CDR2 is FQGTGA. This CDR3 is built from 13 residues. In nucleotides, the CDR3 is TGTGCCAGCAGCTACAGGGCCCAAGAGACCCAGTACTTC. Translation gives CASSYRAQETQYF.

DNA for the CDR3: TGTGCCAGCAGCCAAGACGACAGGGGCCGCGGATATAGCAATCAGCCCCAGCATTTT. It is translated as CASSQDDRGRGYSNQPQHF. The rearrangement links TRBV3-1 (or the pseudogene TRBV3-2) to TRBJ1-5, with 8 bases identical to TRBD1. Germline values: CDR1 LGHDT, CDR2 YNNKEL (reference sequence). The CDR3 runs 19 residues. V gave up 0 bases and J gave up 0 bases; unmatched junction bases: 10.

The chain is built from TRBV7-9 and TRBJ2-1; no clear D gene. The CDR3 runs to 14 residues. Germline CDR1 and CDR2: SEHNR and FQNEAQ (reference sequence). V lost 1 base and J 7 bases, leaving 11 bases between the germline ends. The CDR3 DNA reads as TGTGCCAGCAGCTTAGGAGACACTGGAAATGAGCAGTTCTTC. Translating gives CASSLGDTGNEQFF. The whole variable domain, filled in from reference TRBV7-9 and TRBJ2-1, reads DTGVSQNPRHKITKRGQNVTFRCDPISEHNRLYWYRQTLGQGPEFLTYFQNEAQLEKSRLLSDRFSAERPKGSFSTLEIQRTEQGDSAMYLCASSLGDTGNEQFFGPGTRLTVL.

The J gene is TRBJ2-3, the V gene TRBV7-9; D not resolved. The CDR3 runs to 13 residues. Trimming removed 5 bases from V and 4 bases from J, with 10 bases in between. CDR1 is SEHNR, CDR2 FQNEAQ, per germline (reference sequence). This CDR3 reads CASSRPVADTQYF. DNA for the CDR3: TGTGCCAGCAGCCGCCCGGTAGCAGATACGCAGTATTTT.